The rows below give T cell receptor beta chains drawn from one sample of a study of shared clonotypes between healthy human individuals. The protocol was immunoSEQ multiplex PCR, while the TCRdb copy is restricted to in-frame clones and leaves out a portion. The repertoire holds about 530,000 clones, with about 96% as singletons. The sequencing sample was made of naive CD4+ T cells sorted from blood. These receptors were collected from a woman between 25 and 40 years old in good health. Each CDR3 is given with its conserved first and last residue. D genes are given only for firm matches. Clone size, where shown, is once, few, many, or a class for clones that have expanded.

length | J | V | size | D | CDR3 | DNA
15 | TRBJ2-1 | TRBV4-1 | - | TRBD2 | CASSQTSGRYNEQFF | TGCGCCAGCAGCCAGACTAGCGGAAGGTACAATGAGCAGTTCTTC
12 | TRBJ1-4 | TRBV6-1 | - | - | CASKWYGEKLFF | TGTGCCAGCAAATGGTATGGGGAAAAACTGTTTTTT
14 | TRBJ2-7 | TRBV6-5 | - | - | CASRKTSKGLEQYF | TGTGCCAGCAGGAAAACTAGCAAGGGTCTCGAGCAGTACTTC
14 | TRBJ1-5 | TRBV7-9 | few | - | CAPGEDRGNQPQHF | TGTGCCCCCGGTGAAGACAGAGGGAATCAGCCCCAGCATTTT
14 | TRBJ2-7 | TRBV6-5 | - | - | CASSRQPNSYEQYF | TGTGCCTCGTCCCGACAGCCAAACTCCTACGAGCAGTACTTC
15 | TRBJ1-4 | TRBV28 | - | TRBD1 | CASSNYGTGVEKLFF | TGTGCCAGCAGCAATTACGGGACAGGTGTAGAAAAACTGTTTTTT
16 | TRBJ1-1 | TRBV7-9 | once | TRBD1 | CASSRRQGGENTEAFF | TGTGCCAGCAGCCGACGACAGGGAGGCGAAAACACTGAAGCTTTCTTT
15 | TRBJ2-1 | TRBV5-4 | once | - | CASSFNAGSYNEQFF | TGTGCCAGCAGCTTTAACGCCGGCTCCTACAATGAGCAGTTCTTC
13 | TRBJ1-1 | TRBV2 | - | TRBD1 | CAGQGARGTEAFF | TGTGCTGGACAGGGGGCAAGAGGCACTGAAGCTTTCTTT
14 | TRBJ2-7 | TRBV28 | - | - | CASKVGPARGEQYF | TGTGCCAGCAAGGTTGGGCCCGCAAGGGGCGAGCAGTACTTC
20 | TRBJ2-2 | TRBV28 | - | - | CASSLIRRPWDPPNTGELFF | TGTGCCAGCAGTTTAATTAGGAGGCCCTGGGACCCACCGAACACCGGGGAGCTGTTTTTT
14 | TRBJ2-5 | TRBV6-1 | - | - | CASSSNLGQETQYF | TGTGCCAGCAGTTCGAATTTAGGGCAAGAGACCCAGTACTTC
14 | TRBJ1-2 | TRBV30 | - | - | CAWSGPADSNGYTF | TGTGCCTGGAGTGGGCCAGCGGACAGCAATGGCTACACCTTC
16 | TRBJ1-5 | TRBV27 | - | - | CASSPRTGLAPQPQHF | TGTGCCAGCAGTCCTCGCACAGGGTTGGCGCCTCAGCCCCAGCATTTT
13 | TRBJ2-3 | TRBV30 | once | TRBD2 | CAWVRTSGDTQYF | TGTGCCTGGGTACGGACTAGCGGGGATACGCAGTATTTT
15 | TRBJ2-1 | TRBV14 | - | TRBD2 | CASSLLAGGRNEQFF | TGTGCCAGCAGCTTACTAGCGGGAGGTCGGAATGAGCAGTTCTTC
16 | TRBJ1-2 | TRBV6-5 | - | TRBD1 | CASSYSQGAPAEGYTF | TGTGCCAGCAGTTACTCCCAGGGGGCCCCTGCGGAAGGCTACACCTTC
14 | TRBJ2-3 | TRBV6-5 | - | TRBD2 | CASRPLADTDTQYF | TGTGCCAGCAGGCCACTAGCGGACACAGATACGCAGTATTTT
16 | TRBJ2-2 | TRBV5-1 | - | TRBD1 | CASMGQGRGGTGELFF | TGCGCCAGCATGGGACAGGGGAGAGGAGGCACCGGGGAGCTGTTTTTT
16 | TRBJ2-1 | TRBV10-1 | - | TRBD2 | CASSGGLAGGYNEQFF | TGCGCCAGCAGTGGCGGACTAGCGGGAGGTTACAATGAGCAGTTCTTC
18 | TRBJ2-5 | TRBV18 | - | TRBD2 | CASSLIRLAGGTLETQYF | TGTGCCAGCTCACTGATAAGACTAGCGGGAGGCACATTGGAGACCCAGTACTTC
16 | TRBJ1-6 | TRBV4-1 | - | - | CASSQDLGRGVSPLHF | TGCGCCAGCAGCCAAGATCTTGGCCGGGGTGTTTCACCCCTCCACTTT
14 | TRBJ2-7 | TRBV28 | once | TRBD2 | CASFRGGFPNEQYF | TGTGCCAGCTTCCGCGGGGGTTTCCCCAACGAGCAGTACTTC
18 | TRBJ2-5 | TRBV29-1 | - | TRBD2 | CSVYRLAGELGSQETQYF | TGCAGCGTCTACAGGCTAGCGGGAGAGTTGGGTTCACAAGAGACCCAGTACTTC
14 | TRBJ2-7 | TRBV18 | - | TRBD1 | CASSPRTGPYEQYF | TGTGCCAGCTCACCACGGACAGGACCCTACGAGCAGTACTTC
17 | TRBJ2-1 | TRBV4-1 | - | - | CASSQDLTRRSDNEQFF | TGCGCCAGCAGCCAAGATCTTACCAGGAGGTCCGACAATGAGCAGTTCTTC
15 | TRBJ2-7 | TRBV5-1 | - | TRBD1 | CASSLRDRGAYEQYF | TGCGCCAGCAGCCTCCGGGACAGGGGGGCATACGAGCAGTACTTC
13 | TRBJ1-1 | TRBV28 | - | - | CASKDGRNTEAFF | TGTGCCAGCAAGGACGGAAGGAACACTGAAGCTTTCTTT
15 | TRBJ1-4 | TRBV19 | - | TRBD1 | CASSGQGGTTEKLFF | TGTGCCAGTAGTGGACAGGGCGGGACGACTGAAAAACTGTTTTTT